A single sample is the source of the 14 T cell receptor beta chains below, sequenced in a study of tumor-infiltrating lymphocytes in primary liver carcinoma. Unsorted bulk tissue (roughly 19-31 mg) underwent RNA and DNA co-extraction. TCR beta cDNA was prepared out of approximately 500 ng total RNA by means of a constant-region primer. Libraries for TCR beta were built through three nested multiplex PCR rounds, which together made up a slightly modified ARM-PCR procedure. A C-beta reverse primer was combined with TRBV1-TRBV30 forward primers in the first two PCR rounds, and each round had 10 cycles. One entry per CDR3 protein, called by TCRdb with MiXCR from the multiplex PCR reads. Seen here are approximately 54,000 distinct CDR3 sequences, around three quarters observed once, and the top ten hold roughly 25%. Material for sequencing was liver tumor tissue from sampling region 2. Noted subset: tumor region T2, inferior pole. These receptor sequences come from a man aged 40-49 years with primary liver carcinoma and hepatitis B virus infection.

This clonotype has a handful of counts. The V and J genes are TRBV29-1 and TRBJ2-7; D might be TRBD2 (5 bases). The CDR3 totals 13 residues. V was clipped by 7 bases and J by 5 bases, with 18 bases between them. The germline V gene encodes CDR1 SQVTM and CDR2 ANQGSEA. CDR3: CSARRTAHDEQYF. In nucleotides, the CDR3 is TGCAGCGCAAGGCGGACTGCCCATGACGAGCAGTACTTC.

For this clonotype: A read error is likely, as this CDR3 ends without the conserved phenylalanine or tryptophan. The V and J genes are TRBV25-1 and TRBJ2-5; D is unresolved. Per germline, CDR1 MGHDK and CDR2 SYGVNS. V was shortened by 4 bases and J by 2 bases, with 8 bases between the two germline ends. The CDR3 consists of 13 residues. CDR3 in amino acids: CASSGHRQETQYS. CDR3 in DNA: TGTGCCAGCAGTGGACATAGACAAGAGACCCAGTACTCC.

This clonotype has at least ten counts. V is TRBV5-5 and J is TRBJ1-2, with 9 bases that match TRBD1. Germline V gene lookup returns CDR1 SGHKS and CDR2 YYEKEE (reference sequence). With 4 bases clipped from V and 5 bases from J, the junction kept 6 bases outside the gene matches. This CDR3 is built from 14 residues. The CDR3 region is CASSPGTGSYGYTF. The CDR3 nucleotides are TGTGCCAGCAGCCCTGGGACAGGGAGTTATGGCTACACCTTC.

Concerning this clonotype itself: No conserved phenylalanine or tryptophan ends this CDR3, so it is likely a read error. The chain recombines TRBV7-8 with TRBJ2-3; a possible D gene is TRBD2 (5 bases). V lost 1 base, J lost 0 bases, and 14 bases lay in between. Germline V CDR1 and CDR2: SGHVS, FQNEAQ. This CDR3 is 17 amino acids long. The CDR3 nucleotides read TGTGCCAGCAGCTTAGATGCAAGCGGAGCTAGCACAGATACGCAGTATTCT. Its protein product is CASSLDASGASTDTQYS.

V gene TRBV6-5 combines with J gene TRBJ2-7, with 9 bases that match TRBD1. The V gene's germline CDR1 is MNHEY and CDR2 SVGAGI. CDR3 length: 14 amino acids. J gave up 5 bases and V 0 bases, and 2 bases lay outside the gene matches. The CDR3 region has the DNA TGTGCCAGCAGTTACTCTAGACAGGGGGACGAGCAGTACTTC. Residues: CASSYSRQGDEQYF.

This clonotype occurred a few times. V and J are TRBV2 and TRBJ2-7; tentative D call: TRBD2 (6 bases). This CDR3 is built from 15 residues. Germline lookup yields CDR1 SNHLY and CDR2 FYNNEI. Trimming shortened V by 4 bases and J by 2 bases, and 15 bases separated the two germline ends. The CDR3 protein is CASSGYSGPAYEQYF. The CDR3 DNA follows: TGTGCCAGCAGTGGATATAGCGGTCCTGCCTACGAGCAGTACTTC.

Worth noting for this clonotype: Likely a read error: the CDR3 ends without its conserved phenylalanine or tryptophan. The chain uses TRBV6-5 and TRBJ2-1, with D possibly called TRBD1 or TRBD2 (5 bases each). Deletions cut 6 bases from V and 5 bases from J, with 14 bases between. The CDR3 sequence is 14 residues long. Germline V CDR1 and CDR2: MNHEY, SVGAGI. CDR3: CASSRDDTNNEQFL. The CDR3 DNA reads TGTGCCAGCAGCCGGGACGACACGAACAATGAGCAGTTCTTA.

This clonotype is a singleton in its sample. A read error may explain this, as a much larger clone is one base away. The chain carries TRBV30 and TRBJ2-6; D not resolved. This CDR3 region has 16 residues. Trimming shortened V by 2 bases and J by 2 bases, and 13 bases separated the two germline ends. Germline lookup yields CDR1 GTSNPN and CDR2 SVGIG (reference sequence). The CDR3 loop is CAWSPQVFTGANVLTF. The CDR3 DNA sequence: TGTGCCTGGAGTCCGCAGGTCTTCACTGGGGCCAACGTCCTGACTTTC.

A note on this clonotype: A much more abundant neighbour one base away suggests this may be a read error. The rearrangement joins TRBV28 to TRBJ2-7; D remains unclear. This CDR3 has 12 amino acids. Germline V gene lookup returns CDR1 MDHEN and CDR2 SYDVKM. The chain's CDR3 is CASSFLDDERYF. In nucleotides, the CDR3 is TGTGCCAGCAGTTTCCTGGACGACGAGCGGTACTTC.

This clonotype was counted once. One end of the junction is discordant with germline, which a read error may explain. The CDR3 reads CVSSLASGEEAQYF. CDR3 nucleotide sequence: TGTGTCAGCAGCTTGGCGTCAGGCGAAGAGGCCCAGTACTTC. The V call is TRBV5-4, the J call TRBJ2-5, with D unresolved. This CDR3 region has 14 residues. CDR1 and CDR2 from the germline V gene are SGHNT and YYREEE (reference sequence).

The chain links TRBV4-1 to TRBJ2-7; D call uncertain. The germline gives CDR1 MGHRA, CDR2 YSYEKL. The CDR3 covers 14 residues. V was cut by 4 bases and J by 7 bases, with 17 bases left in between. CDR3 in DNA: TGCGCCAGCAGCCCCCGGAACACGATGATTGAGCAGTACTTC. The encoded protein is CASSPRNTMIEQYF.

As to this clonotype: An end of the junction differs from the germline gene, which may be a read error. The CDR3 reads CVSGLEGLSWTDTQYF. The CDR3 nucleotides read TGTGTCAGCGGCTTAGAGGGACTATCGTGGACAGATACGCAGTATTTT. This rearrangement joins TRBV11-2 to TRBJ2-3; 7 positions match TRBD2. This CDR3 has 16 residues. CDR1 SGHAT and CDR2 FQNNGV come from the germline V gene.

In regard to this clonotype: An end of the junction does not agree with germline; a read error may underlie this. The gene calls are TRBV5-1 and TRBJ2-5; the match to TRBD2 covers 10 bases. The CDR3 spans 15 residues. Germline V gene sequence: CDR1 SGHRS, CDR2 YFSETQ. The CDR3 loop is CASSSGASGSETQYF. The CDR3 nucleotides are TGTGCCAGCAGCTCGGGCGCTAGCGGGAGTGAGACCCAGTACTTC.

Judged by abundance, this clonotype is medium-sized. The rearrangement uses TRBV11-2 and TRBJ1-4; 8 bases fit TRBD1. V lost 1 base to trimming and J lost 5 bases; unmatched junction nucleotides: 9. The germline CDR1 and CDR2 sequences are SGHAT and FQNNGV. The CDR3 runs 17 residues. DNA for the CDR3: TGTGCCAGCAGCTTAGTCGGGACAGGCCCCGTCAATGAAAAACTGTTTTTT. Translating gives CASSLVGTGPVNEKLFF. Filled out from reference TRBV11-2 and TRBJ1-4, the complete variable domain reads EAGVAQSPRYKIIEKRQSVAFWCNPISGHATLYWYQQILGQGPKLLIQFQNNGVVDDSQLPKDRFSAERLKGVDSTLKIQPAKLEDSAVYLCASSLVGTGPVNEKLFFGSGTQLSVL.